This paragraph covers one T cell receptor (beta chain) sequence. Its specificity is not known. These data are taken from a study of CD8 T cell repertoires and HIV-1 epitope variants. This CDR3 is 13 amino acids long. Looked up from germline, CDR1 is KGHSH and CDR2 is LQKENI. Trimming stripped 2 bases from V and 0 bases from J, with 4 bases between. Clones were read by immunoSEQ multiplex PCR, and TCRdb kept only the in-frame ones, dropping some. The sample shows 5,000 to 6,000 clones, 64% of them seen only once. The TCR was taken from a male donor with HIV. What was sequenced was cultured CD8+ T cells derived from PBMCs. The chain has TRBV18 and TRBJ1-2; no firm D call. The CDR3 sequence: CASSPSTNYGYTF. In DNA form, the CDR3 reads TGTGCCAGCTCACCATCGACTAACTATGGCTACACCTTC. Supplemented by reference TRBV18 and TRBJ1-2, the full variable domain reads NAGVMQNPRHLVRRRGQEARLRCSPMKGHSHVYWYRQLPEEGLKFMVYLQKENIIDESGMPKERFSAEFPKEGPSILRIQQVVRGDSAAYFCASSPSTNYGYTFGSGTRLTVV.